Presented here are 10 T cell receptor beta chains from one specimen sequenced in a study of shared clonotypes between healthy human individuals. The assay was immunoSEQ multiplex PCR, and TCRdb's table has in-frame clones only and misses some. There are over 950,000 clones in the sample; approximately 80% occur only once, and over 0.8% lies in the top ten. The sample was memory CD4+ T cells from PBMCs. Subset of the sample: CD45RA-negative fraction. These receptors were collected from a young man in good health. Some clones in this sample may be carry-over from other donors' samples.

The chain combines TRBV2 with TRBJ2-7, with a possible D match to TRBD1 (6 bases). Trimming stripped 4 bases from V and 3 bases from J, with 13 bases between. This CDR3 is 14 amino acids long. In germline, CDR1 is SNHLY, CDR2 FYNNEI. Written as DNA, the CDR3 is TGTGCCAGCAGTGCCTGGGGGCAGGGCTACGAGCAGTACTTC. The encoded protein is CASSAWGQGYEQYF.

V is TRBV6-1 and J is TRBJ1-2; D remains unclear. CDR3 size: 15 residues. Germline lookup yields CDR1 MNHNS and CDR2 SASEGT. The V and J ends lost 4 bases and 1 base respectively, with 13 bases between them. The CDR3 reads CASSGAPTVNYGYTF. The CDR3 DNA sequence: TGTGCCAGCAGTGGGGCCCCGACGGTTAACTATGGCTACACCTTC.

CDR3 DNA: TGTGCCAGCAGCTCAGCTAGCGGGAGGCCAGATACGCAGTATTTT. Translating it yields CASSSASGRPDTQYF. The chain combines TRBV5-4 with TRBJ2-3; 11 bases agree with TRBD2. This CDR3 has 15 residues. Germline-derived CDR1 and CDR2 are SGHNT and YYREEE (reference sequence). V was pared by 3 bases and J by 4 bases, with 4 bases of the junction left unmatched.

The V gene is TRBV6-1, the J gene TRBJ2-5, with a possible D match to TRBD2 (6 bases). CDR1 is MNHNS and CDR2 is SASEGT in the germline V gene. CDR3 length equals 13 residues. V was pared by 7 bases and J by 5 bases, with 14 bases between. CDR3 nucleotides: TGTGCCAGCAACCCTGGCGGGACTGAGACCCAGTACTTC. Its protein is CASNPGGTETQYF.

This clone has only one observation. This rearrangement joins TRBV5-1 to TRBJ2-3; 7 bases are a match to TRBD2. In germline, CDR1 is SGHRS, CDR2 YFSETQ. This CDR3 is built from 15 residues. J lost 6 bases, V lost 4 bases, and 11 bases had no gene match. The CDR3, as DNA: TGCGCCAGCAGCACTCGGGAGGCGCCGAGCGATACGCAGTATTTT. It translates to CASSTREAPSDTQYF.

The chain joins TRBV19 to TRBJ2-1; 10 bases fit TRBD1. CDR1 is LNHDA, CDR2 SQIVND, per germline (reference sequence). The CDR3 spans 17 residues. The trim removed 7 bases at V and 2 bases at J, leaving 11 bases unmatched. The CDR3 loop is CASTPRPGQGTYNEQFF. CDR3 nucleotide sequence: TGTGCCAGTACTCCCCGGCCGGGACAGGGGACCTACAATGAGCAGTTCTTC.

This clone was seen only once. The chain joins TRBV27 to TRBJ1-2, with 7 bases identical to TRBD1. The CDR3 is 15 residues long. Germline-derived CDR1 and CDR2 are MNHEY and SMNVEV (reference sequence). After removal of 6 bases from V and 4 bases from J, the junction contained 11 bases not matched to a gene. The CDR3 sequence: CASRRGTGEGYGYTF. Written as DNA, the CDR3 is TGTGCCAGCAGGAGGGGTACAGGGGAGGGCTATGGCTACACCTTC.

This chain joins TRBV4-2 and TRBJ2-1, with unresolved D. CDR1 LGHNA and CDR2 YNFKEQ come from the germline V gene. V was shortened by 0 bases and J by 4 bases, with 4 bases between the two germline ends. The CDR3 contains 13 residues. This CDR3 is CASSQDQYNEQFF. The CDR3 nucleotides are TGTGCCAGCAGCCAAGATCAGTACAATGAGCAGTTCTTC.

Concerning this clone: The sample contains more than one DNA sequence encoding this CDR3. The chain has TRBV28 and TRBJ1-2; D gene ambiguous. The CDR3 runs to 12 residues. The germline gives CDR1 MDHEN, CDR2 SYDVKM. V was trimmed by 3 bases and J by 4 bases, leaving 6 bases between them. CDR3 amino acids: CASSLAGYGYTF. The CDR3 region has the DNA TGTGCCAGCAGTTTGGCAGGCTATGGCTACACCTTC.

This clone has a handful of counts. The chain joins TRBV9 to TRBJ2-1; D is undetermined. The V gene lost 0 bases and the J gene lost 3 bases, with 7 bases spanning the gap. From germline, CDR1 is SGDLS and CDR2 YYNGEE. This CDR3 has 14 amino acids. The CDR3 nucleotides read TGTGCCAGCAGCGTAGGAGGCGTCTACAATGAGCAGTTCTTC. The encoded protein is CASSVGGVYNEQFF.